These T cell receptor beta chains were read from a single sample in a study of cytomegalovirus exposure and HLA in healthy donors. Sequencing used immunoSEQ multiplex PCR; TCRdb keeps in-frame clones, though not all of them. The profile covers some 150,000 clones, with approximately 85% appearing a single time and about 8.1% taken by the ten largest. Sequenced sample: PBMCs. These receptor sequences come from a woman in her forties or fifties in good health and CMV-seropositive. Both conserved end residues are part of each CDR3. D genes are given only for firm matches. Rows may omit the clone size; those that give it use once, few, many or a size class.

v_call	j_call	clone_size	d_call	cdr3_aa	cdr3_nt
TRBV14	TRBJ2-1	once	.	CASSQAISRNEQFF	TGTGCCAGCAGCCAAGCGATTAGCCGCAATGAGCAGTTCTTC
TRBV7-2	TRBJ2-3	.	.	CASSPVGGALTDTQYF	TGTGCCAGCAGCCCCGTGGGGGGGGCTCTCACAGATACGCAGTATTTT
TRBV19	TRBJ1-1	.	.	CASRIGTEAFF	TGTGCCAGTAGAATCGGCACTGAAGCTTTCTTT
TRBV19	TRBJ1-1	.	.	CASKPGPVDTEAFF	TGTGCCAGTAAGCCGGGTCCGGTAGACACTGAAGCTTTCTTT
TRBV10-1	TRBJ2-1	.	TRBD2	CARRTSPYNEQFF	TGCGCCAGAAGGACTAGCCCCTACAATGAGCAGTTCTTC
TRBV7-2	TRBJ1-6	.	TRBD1	CASSIRQGLYNSPLHF	TGTGCCAGCAGCATCCGACAGGGTCTCTATAATTCACCCCTCCACTTT
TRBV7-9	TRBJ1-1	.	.	CASSSNRAATPEAFF	TGTGCCAGCAGCTCCAACAGGGCAGCGACGCCGGAAGCTTTCTTT
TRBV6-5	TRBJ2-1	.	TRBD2	CASGLAGTNEQFF	TGTGCCAGCGGACTAGCGGGGACCAATGAGCAGTTCTTC
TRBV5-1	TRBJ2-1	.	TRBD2	CASSFGLAGASYNEQFF	TGCGCCAGCAGCTTTGGACTAGCGGGGGCTTCCTACAATGAGCAGTTCTTC
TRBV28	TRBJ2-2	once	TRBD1	CASLTRDRDTGELFF	TGTGCCAGCCTCACCCGGGACAGAGACACCGGGGAGCTGTTTTTT
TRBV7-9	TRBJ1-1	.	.	CASSDSGDTEAFF	TGTGCCAGCAGCGACAGCGGGGACACTGAAGCTTTCTTT
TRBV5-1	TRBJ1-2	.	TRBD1	CASSRGQGRIYGYTF	TGCGCCAGCAGCCGAGGACAGGGACGCATCTATGGCTACACCTTC
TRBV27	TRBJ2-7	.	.	CASSLLTSGDEQYF	TGTGCCAGCAGTTTACTGACTTCGGGGGACGAGCAGTACTTC
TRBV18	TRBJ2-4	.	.	CASSPRTSTQYF	TGTGCCAGCTCACCGCGAACTAGTACTCAGTACTTC
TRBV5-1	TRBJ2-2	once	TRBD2	CATARGGNTGELFF	TGCGCAACCGCTCGGGGGGGGAACACCGGGGAGCTGTTTTTT
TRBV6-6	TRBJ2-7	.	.	CASSYPRGGSSYEQYF	TGTGCCAGCAGTTACCCACGTGGGGGGAGCTCCTACGAGCAGTACTTC
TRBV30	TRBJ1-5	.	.	CAWSLGGNQPQHF	TGTGCCTGGAGTTTAGGGGGCAATCAGCCCCAGCATTTT
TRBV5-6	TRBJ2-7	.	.	CASSLRGYTSYEQYF	TGTGCCAGCAGCTTAAGGGGTTACACCTCCTACGAGCAGTACTTC
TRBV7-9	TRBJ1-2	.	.	CASSLDRAQTHGYTF	TGTGCCAGCAGCTTAGACAGGGCCCAGACTCATGGCTACACCTTC
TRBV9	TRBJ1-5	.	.	CASSVNGDSNQPQHF	TGTGCCAGCAGCGTGAACGGGGATAGCAATCAGCCCCAGCATTTT
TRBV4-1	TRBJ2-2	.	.	CASSQVQVGELFF	TGCGCCAGCAGCCAAGTCCAGGTCGGGGAGCTGTTTTTT
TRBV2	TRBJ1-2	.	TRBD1	CASSRYRGSPPNYGYTF	TGTGCCAGCAGTCGCTACAGGGGGTCTCCTCCTAACTATGGCTACACCTTC
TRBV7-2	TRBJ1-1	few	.	CASSLAPAAQGTEAFF	TGTGCCAGCAGCTTAGCTCCAGCCGCCCAGGGGACTGAAGCTTTCTTT
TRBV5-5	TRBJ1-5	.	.	CASSLGGYGGDQPQHF	TGTGCCAGCAGCTTGGGGGGCTACGGGGGGGATCAGCCCCAGCATTTT
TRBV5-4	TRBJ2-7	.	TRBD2	CASSLSGRASYEQYF	TGTGCCAGCAGCCTCAGCGGGAGGGCTTCCTACGAGCAGTACTTC
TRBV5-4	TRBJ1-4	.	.	CASSSQGINEKLFF	TGTGCCAGCAGCTCCCAGGGTATTAATGAAAAACTGTTTTTT
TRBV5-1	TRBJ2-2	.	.	CASSLLDRATGELFF	TGCGCCAGCAGCTTACTGGACAGAGCCACCGGGGAGCTGTTTTTT
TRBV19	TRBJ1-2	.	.	CASSKGRAYGYTF	TGTGCCAGTAGTAAAGGCAGGGCCTATGGCTACACCTTC
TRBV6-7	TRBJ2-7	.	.	CASSYGGGSYEQYF	TGTGCCAGCAGTTACGGGGGAGGCTCCTACGAGCAGTACTTC
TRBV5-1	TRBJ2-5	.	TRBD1	CASSLGDRAFETQYF	TGCGCCAGCAGCTTGGGCGACAGGGCCTTCGAGACCCAGTACTTC
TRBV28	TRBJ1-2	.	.	CASSNAGAQGAYGYTF	TGTGCCAGCAGCAACGCGGGGGCACAGGGAGCCTATGGCTACACCTTC
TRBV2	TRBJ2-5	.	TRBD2	CASKEGSGGLGTQYF	TGTGCCAGCAAGGAGGGTAGCGGGGGTCTCGGGACCCAGTACTTC
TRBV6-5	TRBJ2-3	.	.	CASSNQGWRDTQYF	TGTGCCAGCAGTAACCAGGGTTGGCGAGATACGCAGTATTTT
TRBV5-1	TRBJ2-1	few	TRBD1	CASSLIGTGTYNEQFF	TGCGCCAGCAGCTTGATAGGGACAGGGACCTACAATGAGCAGTTCTTC